This TCR beta chain was recorded in a study of T cells in localized non-small cell lung cancer. Whole-study results and caveats: Elevated blood T cell density was associated with longer overall survival. The study detected a median roughly 57 of the top 100 tumor clones in adjacent lung.

Only in-frame clones appear in the TCRdb table, and some are missing; sequencing was by immunoSEQ multiplex PCR. The sample records about 1,400 clones, under 30% being singletons. The CDR3 extends over 14 amino acids. Trimming removed 6 bases from V and 6 bases from J, with 17 bases in between. Germline CDR1 and CDR2: MDHEN and SYDVKM. This clone was detected a few times. Its matching antigen is unknown. The sequencing here drew on normal lung tissue next to the tumor, taken before any cancer treatment. The V and J genes are TRBV28 and TRBJ1-1, with D unresolved. The sequence was collected from a male donor aged 60 or over with stage I lung adenocarcinoma. The CDR3 reads CASRPPGKFPEAFF. CDR3 nucleotide sequence: TGTGCCAGCAGACCTCCGGGCAAATTTCCTGAAGCTTTCTTT. The variable domain in full, with the rest retrieved from reference TRBV28 and TRBJ1-1, is DVKVTQSSRYLVKRTGEKVFLECVQDMDHENMFWYRQDPGLGLRLIYFSYDVKMKEKGDIPEGYSVSREKKERFSLILESASTNQTSMYLCASRPPGKFPEAFFGQGTRLTVV.